The 25 T cell receptor beta chains listed next were all sequenced from one sample in a study of T-cell reconstitution after alpha-beta-depleted transplantation in children. Preparation of the TCRbeta library was carried out with unique molecular identifiers. One entry per CDR3 protein results from TCRdb running MiXCR on the PCR reads. Counted here are about 500,000 distinct CDR3 sequences, approximately 32% occurring once; the ten biggest clones make up under 3%. The material sequenced was PBMCs from the stem cell graft donor, taken from the stem cell graft. The receptors derive from a human donor who donated a stem cell graft to a child with aplastic anemia.

This clonotype was observed a few times. The V and J genes are TRBV13 and TRBJ1-2, with 8 bases aligning to TRBD1. Unmatched junction bases numbered 9, after V lost 3 bases and J lost 6 bases. Germline V lookup: CDR1 PRHDT, CDR2 FYEKMQ (reference sequence). The CDR3 runs to 15 residues. The CDR3 nucleotides read TGTGCCAGCAGCTTCCGTATACAGGGGGTTCATGGCTACACCTTC. It yields the protein CASSFRIQGVHGYTF.

This clonotype was seen a handful of times. The chain links TRBV10-3 to TRBJ1-2; possible D gene TRBD1, 5 bases. The CDR3 is 11 residues long. Trimming removed 10 bases at V and 8 bases at J, with 14 bases between. Germline V gene data show CDR1 as ENHRY and CDR2 as SYGVKD. The CDR3 protein is CATGTGWGYTF. CDR3 DNA sequence: TGTGCCACCGGGACCGGGTGGGGCTACACCTTC.

This clonotype came up a few times. A junction end diverges from the germline sequence, so it may reflect a read error. The rearrangement uses TRBV4-3 and TRBJ1-3; D is uncertain. The germline gives CDR1 LGHNA, CDR2 YSLEER. This CDR3 is 13 amino acids long. CDR3 DNA sequence: TGCGCCAGCAGCCCCAAGTTGGGAACCACCATATATTTT. This gives the protein CASSPKLGTTIYF.

This clonotype has a handful of counts. This chain connects TRBV14 to TRBJ2-7, with D unclear. Trimming left V 4 bases short and J 6 bases short, with 16 bases between. Per the germline V gene, CDR1 is SGHDN and CDR2 is FVKESK. This CDR3 region has 14 residues. The CDR3 is CASSRAQVGLEQYF. The CDR3 bases are TGTGCCAGCAGCCGCGCTCAGGTTGGGCTCGAGCAGTACTTC.

V and J are TRBV20-1 and TRBJ1-1; D might be TRBD1 (5 bases). V was cut by 1 base and J by 5 bases, with 8 bases left in between. The CDR3 has 12 amino acids. Per germline, CDR1 DFQATT and CDR2 SNEGSKA (reference sequence). The CDR3 reads CSARVGDTEAFF. DNA of the CDR3: TGCAGTGCTAGAGTGGGGGATACTGAAGCTTTCTTT.

This clonotype came up a few times. This rearrangement joins TRBV27 to TRBJ2-1; D not resolved. V dropped 2 bases and J dropped 6 bases, with 8 bases sitting between them. The CDR3 runs to 13 residues. The germline CDR1 and CDR2 sequences are MNHEY and SMNVEV (reference sequence). The CDR3 DNA is TGTGCCAGCAGTTTAATCGGTCGCAATGAGCAGTTCTTC. Its translation is CASSLIGRNEQFF.

The chain carries TRBV12-3 or TRBV12-4 and TRBJ2-7, with D possibly TRBD2 on 6 matching bases. This CDR3 contains 14 residues. Trimming took off 1 base at V and 3 bases at J, with 10 bases between the two ends. This CDR3 is CASSLGGVDYEQYF. The CDR3 DNA reads TGTGCCAGCAGTTTAGGGGGGGTGGACTACGAGCAGTACTTC.

This clonotype was picked up a small number of times. Germline is not matched at one junction end, which may reflect a read error. The genes are TRBV29-1 and TRBJ1-1; no clear D. This CDR3 is built from 13 residues. Per the germline V gene, CDR1 is SQVTM and CDR2 is ANQGSEA. The DNA for the CDR3 is TGCAGCGTCCACGGTTTACTGAAGACTGAAGCTTTCTTT. Its translation is CSVHGLLKTEAFF.

This clonotype was observed a handful of times. The gene calls are TRBV10-2 and TRBJ2-3, with D maybe TRBD2 (5 bases). The CDR3 runs 13 residues. Trimming cost V 4 bases and J 6 bases, with 11 bases left between them. Germline CDR1 reads WSHSY; CDR2 reads SAAADI. The DNA for the CDR3 is TGCGCCAGCAGTGTTAATAGAGGGGATACGCAGTATTTT. This sequence encodes CASSVNRGDTQYF.

V gene TRBV29-1 combines with J gene TRBJ1-1; tentative D call: TRBD1 (6 bases). There are 13 residues in the CDR3. V was cut by 5 bases and J by 1 base, with 11 bases left in between. Germline V gene data show CDR1 as SQVTM and CDR2 as ANQGSEA. The CDR3 region has the DNA TGCAGCGTTTCTGAACAGGGGAACACTGAAGCTTTCTTT. Translated: CSVSEQGNTEAFF.

The chain joins TRBV7-2 to TRBJ1-5; the D gene is possibly TRBD1 (5 bases). The CDR3 loop spans 16 amino acids. Deletions cut 1 base from V and 1 base from J, with 11 bases between. The germline V gene has CDR1 SGHTA and CDR2 FQGNSA. CDR3 region: CASSLGTGLSNQPQHF. The CDR3 region has the DNA TGTGCCAGCAGCTTAGGAACGGGGCTCAGCAATCAGCCCCAGCATTTT.

The chain has TRBV6-2 or TRBV6-3 and TRBJ1-1; D ambiguous. The germline gives CDR1 MNHEY, CDR2 SVGEGT. Trimming took off 8 bases at V and 4 bases at J, with 8 bases between the two ends. The CDR3 length is 11 residues. CDR3 DNA sequence: TGTGCCAGCGTCGGCAGCACTGAAGCTTTCTTT. Protein: CASVGSTEAFF.

This rearrangement joins TRBV20-1 to TRBJ2-3; D is possibly TRBD2 (7 bases). V was trimmed by 3 bases and J by 8 bases, leaving 18 bases between them. The CDR3 length is 14 residues. Germline V gives CDR1 DFQATT, CDR2 SNEGSKA (reference sequence). The CDR3 protein is CSASRGARPATQYF. DNA for the CDR3: TGCAGTGCTAGTCGGGGGGCACGGCCAGCTACGCAGTATTTT.

The V call is TRBV18, the J call TRBJ2-7; TRBD2 might be the D (5 bases). CDR1 and CDR2 (germline): KGHSH, LQKENI. Deletions cut 4 bases from V and 0 bases from J, with 10 bases between. CDR3 length equals 14 residues. The CDR3 loop reads CASSRESNSYEQYV. Here the CDR3 DNA reads TGTGCCAGCTCACGGGAGTCTAACTCCTACGAGCAGTACGTC.

This clonotype was counted once. This chain connects TRBV4-1 to TRBJ2-1, with 8 bases matching TRBD2. V was pared by 2 bases and J by 6 bases, with 9 bases of the junction left unmatched. The CDR3 runs 16 residues. The germline gives CDR1 MGHRA, CDR2 YSYEKL. The CDR3 sequence: CASSQLGTSPFNEQFF. The CDR3 bases are TGCGCCAGCAGCCAACTCGGGACTAGTCCGTTCAATGAGCAGTTCTTC.

This chain links TRBV20-1 with TRBJ1-5; 8 bases are shared with TRBD1. Germline V lookup: CDR1 DFQATT, CDR2 SNEGSKA (reference sequence). Unmatched junction bases numbered 8, after V lost 4 bases and J lost 3 bases. The length of the CDR3 is 15 residues. This CDR3 is CSAKITGGVNQPQHF. The CDR3 DNA sequence: TGCAGTGCTAAGATAACAGGGGGAGTCAATCAGCCCCAGCATTTT.

This chain joins TRBV5-4 and TRBJ2-5; weak D call: TRBD1 (6 bases). The CDR3 has 15 amino acids. From germline, CDR1 is SGHNT and CDR2 YYREEE (reference sequence). V lost 0 bases and J lost 2, with 11 bases in between. The CDR3 here is CASSLVGGRQETQYF. The CDR3 coding sequence is TGTGCCAGCAGCTTGGTTGGGGGCAGACAAGAGACCCAGTACTTC.

The chain links TRBV29-1 to TRBJ2-1, with 7 bases identical to TRBD2. This CDR3 contains 12 residues. V lost 6 bases, J lost 7 bases, and 6 bases stayed unmatched. Germline CDR1 and CDR2: SQVTM and ANQGSEA. The CDR3 region is CSVEGLWNEQFF. As DNA, the CDR3 is TGCAGCGTGGAGGGACTATGGAATGAGCAGTTCTTC.

The genes are TRBV4-3 and TRBJ2-5; D is undetermined. In germline, CDR1 is LGHNA, CDR2 YSLEER. This CDR3 spans 15 amino acids. V was trimmed by 1 base and J by 4 bases, leaving 13 bases between them. DNA of the CDR3: TGCGCCAGCAGCCAAGGAGTAGGCACGGGAGAGACCCAGTACTTC. Translated: CASSQGVGTGETQYF.

The chain uses TRBV6-2 or TRBV6-3 and TRBJ1-2; D unclear. The CDR3 is made up of 13 amino acids. Germline-derived CDR1 and CDR2 are MNHEY and SVGEGT. V was cut by 3 bases and J by 0 bases, with 5 bases left in between. CDR3 sequence: CASSYPANYGYTF. The CDR3 DNA follows: TGTGCCAGCAGTTATCCTGCTAACTATGGCTACACCTTC.

In its sample, this clonotype was seen a few times. V and J are TRBV20-1 and TRBJ2-3; TRBD2 matches 7 bases. V lost 1 base to trimming and J lost 2 bases; unmatched junction nucleotides: 3. CDR1 is DFQATT, CDR2 SNEGSKA, per germline (reference sequence). The CDR3 contains 14 residues. The CDR3 coding sequence is TGCAGTGCTAGAGCGCGGGAGCCCACAGATACGCAGTATTTT. It specifies CSARAREPTDTQYF.

The chain has TRBV5-1 and TRBJ2-7, with TRBD2 as a possible D gene (6 bases). Trimming took 0 bases from V and 3 from J, leaving 16 bases between them. CDR3 size: 16 residues. Germline-derived CDR1 and CDR2 are SGHRS and YFSETQ. The CDR3 DNA follows: TGCGCCAGCAGCTTGGGGCGGGGCGGAGTAGGCTACGAGCAGTACTTC. It yields the protein CASSLGRGGVGYEQYF.

The chain employs TRBV5-1 and TRBJ2-7; weak D call: TRBD2 (5 bases). V lost 0 bases, J lost 0 bases, and 7 bases lay in between. The CDR3 loop spans 14 amino acids. Germline V gives CDR1 SGHRS, CDR2 YFSETQ. For the CDR3, the DNA is TGCGCCAGCAGCTTGGTAGGGAGCTCCTACGAGCAGTACTTC. Translating it yields CASSLVGSSYEQYF.

V and J are TRBV19 and TRBJ2-1; D gene unclear. The CDR3 consists of 13 residues. V gave up 6 bases and J gave up 9 bases, with 15 bases separating them. Germline V CDR1 and CDR2: LNHDA, SQIVND (reference sequence). This CDR3 is CASRLLSSPEQFF. The CDR3 coding sequence is TGTGCCAGTAGGCTCCTTTCCAGTCCTGAGCAGTTCTTC.

This clonotype was counted a few times. The V gene is TRBV6-5, the J gene TRBJ1-1; 10 nucleotides align to TRBD1. Losses at the gene ends were 5 bases for V and 10 bases for J; bases not matched to a gene: 4. This CDR3 is built from 12 residues. Germline CDR1 and CDR2: MNHEY and SVGAGI. CDR3 region: CASSLGQGVAFF. CDR3 nucleotide sequence: TGTGCCAGCAGTCTTGGACAGGGGGTAGCTTTCTTT.